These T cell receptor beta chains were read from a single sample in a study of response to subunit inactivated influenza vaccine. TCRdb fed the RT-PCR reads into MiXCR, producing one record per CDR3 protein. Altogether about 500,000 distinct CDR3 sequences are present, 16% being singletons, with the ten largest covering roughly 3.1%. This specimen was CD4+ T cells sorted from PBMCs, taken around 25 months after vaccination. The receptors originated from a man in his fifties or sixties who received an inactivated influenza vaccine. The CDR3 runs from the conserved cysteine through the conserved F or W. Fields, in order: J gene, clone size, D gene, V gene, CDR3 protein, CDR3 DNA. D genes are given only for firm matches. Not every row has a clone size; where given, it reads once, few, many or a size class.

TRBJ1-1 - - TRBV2 CASSPTPNMNTEAFF TGTGCCAGCAGCCCCACCCCGAACATGAACACTGAAGCTTTCTTT
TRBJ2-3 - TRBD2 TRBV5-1 CASSTRTSGRASTDTQYF TGCGCCAGCAGCACGAGGACTAGCGGGAGGGCTAGCACAGATACGCAGTATTTT
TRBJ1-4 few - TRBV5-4 CASSAGFTNEKLFF TGTGCCAGCAGCGCAGGGTTTACTAATGAAAAACTGTTTTTT
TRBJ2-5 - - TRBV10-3 CAISESVVQPSYQETQYF TGTGCCATCAGTGAGTCAGTAGTTCAGCCCTCGTACCAAGAGACCCAGTACTTC
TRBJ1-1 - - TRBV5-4 CARPQRENTEAFF TGTGCCAGACCCCAGCGGGAGAACACTGAAGCTTTCTTT
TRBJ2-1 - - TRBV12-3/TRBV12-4 CASSFLQRNNEQFF TGTGCCAGCAGTTTCCTCCAGCGGAACAATGAGCAGTTCTTC
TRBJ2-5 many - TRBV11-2 CASSRPGPGAETQYF TGTGCCAGCAGTCGCCCAGGGCCAGGAGCAGAGACCCAGTACTTC
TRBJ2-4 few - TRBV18 CASSRRGENIQYF TGTGCCAGCTCACGAAGGGGGGAAAACATTCAGTACTTC
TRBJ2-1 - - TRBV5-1 CASSLQGSNNEQFF TGCGCCAGCAGCTTGCAGGGGTCCAACAATGAGCAGTTCTTC
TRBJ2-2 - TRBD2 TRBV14 CASSQVGLANTGELFF TGTGCCAGCAGCCAAGTCGGACTAGCTAACACCGGGGAGCTGTTTTTT
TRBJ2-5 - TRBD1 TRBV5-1 CASSPGTGAIQETQYF TGCGCCAGCAGCCCTGGGACAGGGGCTATCCAAGAGACCCAGTACTTC
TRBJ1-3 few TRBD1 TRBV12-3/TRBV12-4 CASSPGQSGNTIYF TGTGCCAGCAGTCCGGGACAGTCTGGAAACACCATATATTTT
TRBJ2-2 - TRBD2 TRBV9 CASSVGGRAAGELFF TGTGCCAGCAGCGTAGGCGGGAGGGCCGCCGGGGAGCTGTTTTTT
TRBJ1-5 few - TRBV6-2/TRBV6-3 CASSPFSRGADQPQHF TGTGCCAGCAGCCCCTTTAGCAGGGGCGCTGATCAGCCCCAGCATTTT
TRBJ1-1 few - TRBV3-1 CASSQMDGIEAFF TGTGCCAGCAGCCAAATGGACGGGATTGAAGCTTTCTTT
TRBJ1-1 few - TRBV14 CASSRTRVGEAFF TGTGCCAGCAGCCGGACGAGGGTCGGTGAAGCTTTCTTT
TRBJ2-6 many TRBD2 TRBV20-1 CSARDWRGAGANVLTF TGCAGTGCTAGAGATTGGCGGGGGGCTGGGGCCAACGTCCTGACTTTC
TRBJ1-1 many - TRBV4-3 CASSQDTRSEAFF TGCGCCAGCAGCCAAGATACACGCAGTGAAGCTTTCTTT
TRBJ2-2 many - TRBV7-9 CASSPGHTTGELFF TGTGCCAGCAGCCCGGGACATACTACCGGGGAGCTGTTTTTT
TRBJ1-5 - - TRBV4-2 CASSQGPRKQPQHF TGTGCCAGCAGCCAAGGGCCCAGAAAACAGCCCCAGCATTTT
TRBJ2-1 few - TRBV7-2 CASSWGAGVDEQFF TGTGCCAGCAGCTGGGGGGCAGGGGTCGATGAGCAGTTCTTC
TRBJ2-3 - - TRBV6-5 CASSYPPGQDTDTQYF TGTGCCAGCAGTTACCCCCCGGGGCAAGACACAGATACGCAGTATTTT
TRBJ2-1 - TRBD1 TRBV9 CASSVGVHPTGSYNEQFF TGTGCCAGCAGCGTAGGAGTACACCCGACAGGGTCCTACAATGAGCAGTTCTTC
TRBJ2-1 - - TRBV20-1 CSARGSGSSGYNEQFF TGCAGTGCTAGAGGTTCAGGGTCGTCCGGCTACAATGAGCAGTTCTTC
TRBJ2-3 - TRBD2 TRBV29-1 CSVEGGLAPGLATRDTQYF TGCAGCGTTGAAGGGGGTCTGGCGCCGGGACTAGCCACACGAGATACGCAGTATTTT
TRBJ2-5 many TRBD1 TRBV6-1 CASSLGQGAGETQYF TGTGCCAGCAGTCTCGGACAGGGGGCGGGAGAGACCCAGTACTTC
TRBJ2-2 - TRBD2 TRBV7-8 CASSLREGHGEITGELFF TGTGCCAGCAGCCTACGGGAGGGCCACGGGGAGATAACCGGGGAGCTGTTTTTT
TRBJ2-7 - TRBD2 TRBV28 CASSSGLANEQYF TGTGCCAGCAGTTCGGGACTAGCGAACGAGCAGTACTTC
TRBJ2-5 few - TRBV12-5 CASGNSEGTQYF TGTGCTAGTGGGAACTCTGAGGGGACCCAGTACTTC
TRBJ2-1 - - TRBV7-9 CASSYWLASNNEQFF TGTGCCAGCAGCTACTGGCTAGCCTCAAACAATGAGCAGTTCTTC
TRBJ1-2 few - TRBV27 CASSLSGAGGYTF TGTGCCAGCAGTTTAAGTGGCGCTGGGGGCTACACCTTC